The text below deals with one TCR beta chain. These data are taken from a study of blood T cell repertoires in COVID-19. In germline, CDR1 is SEHNR, CDR2 FQNEAQ (reference sequence). Trimming removed 1 base at V and 8 bases at J, with 9 bases between. The CDR3 has 14 amino acids. Authors' analysis steps: Cell counts per sample came from amplifying reference gene primers. Method: immunoSEQ multiplex PCR; TCRdb's copy keeps in-frame clones and lacks some. That table is the source of V, J and clone size, and D and trimming were worked out from the DNA. The table has fewer than 650,000 clones, less than 90% seen once.

This receptor was obtained from a woman aged 50 to 65 with COVID-19, enrolled during active disease. V is TRBV7-9 and J is TRBJ1-6; D remains unclear. The sequencing input was peripheral blood. CDR3 loop: CASSLESEDSPLHF. The CDR3 nucleotides read TGTGCCAGCAGCTTAGAGTCAGAAGATTCACCCCTCCACTTT. The variable domain in full, completed from reference TRBV7-9 and TRBJ1-6, reads DTGVSQNPRHKITKRGQNVTFRCDPISEHNRLYWYRQTLGQGPEFLTYFQNEAQLEKSRLLSDRFSAERPKGSFSTLEIQRTEQGDSAMYLCASSLESEDSPLHFGNGTRLTVT.